This T cell receptor (beta chain) derives from a study of blood T cells in healthy people across ages (dated by TCRdb to between 2014 and 2017). The study in broad terms: Template switching captured roughly one uniquely barcoded TCR beta cDNA molecule per two T cells in model experiments. Using deep sequencing normalized with unique cDNA molecular identifiers, the study measured how TCR beta repertoire diversity changes with age. Donors were grouped into four age groups: young (average roughly 16 years), middle-aged (about 40), aged (62) and long-lived (about 82). To avoid experimental bias, donors of different ages were distributed randomly across sequencing lanes. Using the same blood draw, the study looked at two additional independent replicas of 1 million unique cDNA reads for two donors, one aged 18 to 30 and the other aged 80 or older. General findings and caveats noted by the study authors: Estimates of total diversity based on one million sequenced T cells were regarded as lower bounds and as underestimates. Observed TCR beta diversity per million T cells fell roughly linearly with age, and a significant reduction was already apparent by age around 40. The long-lived group showed more naive CD4+ T cells, fewer expanded clones and increased TCR diversity than the aged group, suggesting age selection. Observed TCR beta diversity correlated strongly with the percentage of naive T cells measured by flow cytometry. Because donor CMV infection status was unknown, age-related changes in expanded clonotypes were potentially confounded. Bulk unsorted PBMC profiling prevented conclusive comparison of naive and antigen-experienced compartments.

Donors were a few dozen systemically healthy Caucasian individuals from Russia aged roughly 6 to 100 years. Roughly 9.5 milliliters of peripheral blood were drawn from each donor into EDTA-treated Vacutainer tubes. PBMCs were isolated by Ficoll-Paque density-gradient centrifugation, with at least 7 million obtained per sample. Trizol reagent was used to extract total RNA from PBMCs, with at least 5.5 micrograms per sample. The percentages of naive CD45RAhigh/CD27high T cells were determined by flow cytometry on a PBMC aliquot from every donor. The germline V gene specifies MNHNS as CDR1 and SASEGT as CDR2. Trimming removed 1 base from V and 8 bases from J, leaving 11 bases between the germline ends. The CDR3 starts with the cysteine, ends with the phenylalanine, and has 13 residues. Only CDR3 DNA is held: 39 bases, read in frame from base 1. The library was prepared using 5' RACE. TCRdb shows the sequencer as Illumina HiSeq 2500. A second PCR of roughly 6 to 11 cycles was run with a J-beta primer mix and a sample-barcoded 5' primer. A template-switch 5' adaptor carrying 12 random nucleotides introduced a unique molecular identifier onto each TCR beta cDNA molecule. Each sample yielded at least 3 million CDR3-containing paired-end reads. The Mint cDNA synthesis kit, primed by a TRBC-specific oligonucleotide, was used to synthesize first-strand cDNA from all RNA. Following uracil-DNA glycosylase treatment, all cDNA underwent a first 18-cycle PCR with the universal primers M1SS and BC2_uni_R. The authors' pipeline ran thus. Each sample was normalized by randomly selecting 1 million high-quality reads, each carrying a distinct molecular identifier. Reads sharing molecular identifiers were discarded rather than binned into consensus sequences. MiTCR, set to a Q25 quality threshold and the strictest error-elimination algorithm, was used for CDR3 identification, clonotype clustering and error correction. A nonparametric unseen species model using Euler transformation provided a lower-bound estimate of total TCR beta diversity. Using fastp trimming at Q25 and MiXCR clonotype assembly, TCRdb reanalyzed the public sequencing data and kept in-frame beta chains. For every CDR3 protein sequence, its rows merge into one entry that carries the most common genes and DNA. It is TCRdb's table, rather than the study itself, that gives the V and J calls and clone size. The sample records some 730,000 distinct CDR3 sequences, about 20% of which are singletons. The leading ten clones occupy around 22% of the sample.

This clonotype appeared many times. Its antigen target is currently unknown. Per-nucleotide qualities are absent, and no much larger clonotype sits a single base away. Sequenced sample: blood. This receptor was identified in a man aged 65 to 79 in good health. This chain joins TRBV6-1 to TRBJ1-2, with no reliable assignment of the D segment. This receptor has the CDR3 CASSEGGTKGYTF. The DNA is as follows: TGTGCCAGCAGTGAAGGGGGAACGAAGGGCTACACCTTC.